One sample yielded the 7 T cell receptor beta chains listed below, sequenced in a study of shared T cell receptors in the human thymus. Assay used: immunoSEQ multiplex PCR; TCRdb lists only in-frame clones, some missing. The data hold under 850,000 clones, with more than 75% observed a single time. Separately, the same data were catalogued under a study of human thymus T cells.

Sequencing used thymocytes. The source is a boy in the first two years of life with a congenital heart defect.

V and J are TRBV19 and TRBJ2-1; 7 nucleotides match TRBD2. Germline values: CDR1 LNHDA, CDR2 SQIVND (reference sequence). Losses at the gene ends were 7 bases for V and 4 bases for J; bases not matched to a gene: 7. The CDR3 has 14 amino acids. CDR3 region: CASKSLAAYNEQFF. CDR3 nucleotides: TGTGCCAGTAAGAGTCTAGCGGCTTACAATGAGCAGTTCTTC.

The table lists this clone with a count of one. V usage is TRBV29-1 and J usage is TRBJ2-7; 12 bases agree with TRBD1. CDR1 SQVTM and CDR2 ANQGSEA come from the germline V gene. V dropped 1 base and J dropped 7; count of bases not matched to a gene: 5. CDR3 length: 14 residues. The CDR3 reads CSVEGGQGAKEQYF. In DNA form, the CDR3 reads TGCAGCGTTGAAGGGGGACAGGGGGCGAAAGAGCAGTACTTC.

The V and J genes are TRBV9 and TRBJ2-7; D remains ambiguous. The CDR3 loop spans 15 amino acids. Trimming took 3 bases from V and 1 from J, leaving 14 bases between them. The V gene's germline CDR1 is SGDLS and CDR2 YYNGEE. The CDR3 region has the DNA TGTGCCAGCAGCGGAGGTGTTATGGGTTCCTACGAGCAGTACTTC. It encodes CASSGGVMGSYEQYF.

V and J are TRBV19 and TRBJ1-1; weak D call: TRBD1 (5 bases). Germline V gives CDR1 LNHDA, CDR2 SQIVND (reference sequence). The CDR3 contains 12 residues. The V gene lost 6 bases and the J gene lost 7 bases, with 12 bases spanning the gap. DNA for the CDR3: TGTGCCAGTAGGCCCGGACAACTTGAAGCTTTCTTT. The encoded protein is CASRPGQLEAFF.

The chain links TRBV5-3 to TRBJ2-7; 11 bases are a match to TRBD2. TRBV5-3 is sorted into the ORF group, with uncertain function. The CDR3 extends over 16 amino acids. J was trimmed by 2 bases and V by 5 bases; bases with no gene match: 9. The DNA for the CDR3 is TGTGCCAGAAGACCTTCCGGGACTAGCGGTACCTACGAGCAGTACTTC. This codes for CARRPSGTSGTYEQYF.

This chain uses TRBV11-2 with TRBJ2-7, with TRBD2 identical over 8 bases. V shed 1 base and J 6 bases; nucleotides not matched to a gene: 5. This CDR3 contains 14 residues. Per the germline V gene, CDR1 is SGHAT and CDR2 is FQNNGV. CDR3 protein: CASSLVQRESEQYF. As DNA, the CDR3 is TGTGCCAGCAGCTTAGTCCAGCGGGAGTCCGAGCAGTACTTC.

The CDR3 DNA reads TGTGCCAGCAGCTTAGTCCGGGACAGGGGCGTTGGAAACACCATATATTTT. Protein sequence: CASSLVRDRGVGNTIYF. The chain links TRBV11-3 to TRBJ1-3, with 10 nucleotides matching TRBD1. V lost 1 base to trimming and J lost 3 bases; unmatched junction nucleotides: 6. Looked up from germline, CDR1 is SGHNT and CDR2 is YENEEA. CDR3 length equals 17 residues.